This TCR beta chain was sequenced during a study of T cell changes during pregnancy in multiple sclerosis. Sequencing used immunoSEQ multiplex PCR; TCRdb keeps in-frame clones, though not all of them. The repertoire includes around 45,000 clones, 75% to 95% of them detected once, and around 0.64% sits in the top ten. The germline V and J ends were trimmed by 4 bases and 3 bases, with 12 bases remaining between them. The CDR3 is 15 amino acids. Germline-derived CDR1 and CDR2 are MNHEY and SVGAGI. The sequencing used CD4+ T cells from peripheral blood mononuclear cells, collected before pregnancy. The source is a female donor with multiple sclerosis, enrolled in a pregnancy study. The rearrangement joins TRBV6-5 to TRBJ1-4; possible D gene TRBD1, 5 bases. The CDR3 bases are TGTGCCAGCAGTTCAGGCGCAGGGTCTAATGAAAAACTGTTTTTT. It yields the protein CASSSGAGSNEKLFF.